This is a list of T cell receptor beta chains from one sample in a study of T cells in Graves' hyperthyroidism and ophthalmopathy. TCRdb called the multiplex PCR reads again in MiXCR, with one record for every CDR3 protein. The data hold roughly 640,000 distinct CDR3 sequences, with around 16% observed a single time. Sequencing input: blood. The receptors were gathered from a woman in her thirties or forties with Graves' ophthalmopathy. CDR3s include the opening cysteine and the closing phenylalanine or tryptophan. Fields, in order: V gene, D gene, J gene, clone size, CDR3 DNA, CDR3 protein. The D gene is left open where the match is weak. Clone size is given for some rows only: seen once, a few or many times, or a class if the clone is expanded.

>TRBV11-1|NA|TRBJ2-1|many
TGTGCCAGCAGCTTAACCCTTGACAATGAGCAGTTCTTC
CASSLTLDNEQFF
>TRBV2|NA|TRBJ2-5|many
TGTGCCAGCAGTGAACTGGGGGCCCGCCAAGAGACCCAGTACTTC
CASSELGARQETQYF
>TRBV12-5|NA|TRBJ2-2|NA
TGTGCCCATAATTATTTTACTGGAACCGGGGAGCTGTTTTTT
CAHNYFTGTGELFF
>TRBV20-1|NA|TRBJ2-3|many
TGCAGTGCCCCTGGGACGGGAATCACAGATACGCAGTATTTT
CSAPGTGITDTQYF
>TRBV27|TRBD1|TRBJ1-4|NA
TGTGCCAGCAGTTCCTTTGGACAGGTCGGGGAAAAACTGTTTTTT
CASSSFGQVGEKLFF
>TRBV12-3/TRBV12-4|TRBD1|TRBJ2-3|few
TGTGCCAGCAGCCCGACAGGGGTCCCAGATACGCAGTATTTT
CASSPTGVPDTQYF
>TRBV19|TRBD1|TRBJ2-1|NA
TGTGCCAGTAGTATGGACAGGGGGCATGGAAATGAGCAGTTCTTC
CASSMDRGHGNEQFF
>TRBV6-1|TRBD2|TRBJ2-5|few
TGTGCCAGCAGTCCCCCGGAGCGGGGGGGAGAGACCCAGTACTTC
CASSPPERGGETQYF
>TRBV2|TRBD2|TRBJ2-7|many
TGTGCCAGCAGTAGGACTAGCGAGAGACTCTACGAGCAGTACTTC
CASSRTSERLYEQYF
>TRBV20-1|NA|TRBJ2-5|few
TGCAGTGCTAGTATAGGGCGCGGGGAGACCCAGTACTTC
CSASIGRGETQYF
>TRBV14|NA|TRBJ1-5|NA
TGTGCCAGCAGCCAAGCCGGGGGAGATCAGCCCCAGCATTTT
CASSQAGGDQPQHF
>TRBV29-1|TRBD2|TRBJ2-1|few
TGCAGCGCCCTTAGCGGGAGGGCCCATGAGCAGTTCTTC
CSALSGRAHEQFF
>TRBV6-1|NA|TRBJ1-1|NA
TGTGCCAGTAAGGGGGGAGATACTGAAGCTTTCTTT
CASKGGDTEAFF
>TRBV30|NA|TRBJ1-3|NA
TGTGCCTGGAGTGTACAGCTCCACTCTGGAAACACCATATATTTT
CAWSVQLHSGNTIYF
>TRBV20-1|NA|TRBJ2-1|many
TGCAGTGCTAGCTCCATCCAGGGGTCCTACTACAATGAGCAGTTCTTC
CSASSIQGSYYNEQFF
>TRBV11-2|NA|TRBJ1-3|many
TGTGCCAGCAGCTTCACCTCGGGACCTGGAAACACCATATATTTT
CASSFTSGPGNTIYF
>TRBV5-8|NA|TRBJ1-4|few
TGTGCCAGCAGCCGGGCCCTAGTGAATGAAAAACTGTTTTTT
CASSRALVNEKLFF
>TRBV18|NA|TRBJ2-7|many
TGTGCCAGCTCACCTAACACAGGGCGCGAGCAGTACTTC
CASSPNTGREQYF
>TRBV5-8|TRBD1|TRBJ2-3|NA
TGTGCCAGCAGCTTCGAGGGGGCAAAGGATACGCAGTATTTT
CASSFEGAKDTQYF
>TRBV20-1|TRBD1|TRBJ1-4|many
TGCAGTGCAACCCCGACAGGGGGCCATGAAAAACTGTTTTTT
CSATPTGGHEKLFF
>TRBV5-1|NA|TRBJ2-2|NA
TGCGCCAGCAGCTTGGTAGCAGGGGCAGGCACCGGGGAGCTGTTTTTT
CASSLVAGAGTGELFF
>TRBV2|TRBD1|TRBJ2-5|many
TGTGCCAGCAGGTGGGAGACAGGGTATATCCAAGAGACCCAGTACTTC
CASRWETGYIQETQYF
>TRBV30|NA|TRBJ2-1|few
TGTGCCTGGAGTGTAGGGCAAGCGGGTTTTTACAATGAGCAGTTCTTC
CAWSVGQAGFYNEQFF
>TRBV12-3/TRBV12-4|NA|TRBJ2-2|many
TGTGCCAGCAGTGGGAGGGACACAAACACCGGGGAGCTGTTTTTT
CASSGRDTNTGELFF